The clone carrying this T cell receptor beta chain has at least ten counts. The target antigen is unknown. TCRdb used MiXCR to reprocess the 5' RACE reads, holding one entry per CDR3 protein. The data show around 100,000 distinct CDR3 sequences, less than 14% seen once. This sample was taken from a study of neurological immune-mediated disorders. Study-wide points: TCR-beta repertoires seemed private in all groups, with no expanded CDR3 amino acid sequences shared.

With 6 bases removed from V and 5 bases from J, the gap between germline ends came to 8 bases. The CDR3 length is 11 residues. The germline CDR1 and CDR2 sequences are DFQATT and SNEGSKA (reference sequence). As for time point: longitudinal time-point 3. Sequenced: PBMCs. V is TRBV20-1 and J is TRBJ2-1; D ambiguous. This TCR was recovered from a female donor with HTLV-1-associated myelopathy (HAM/TSP). As DNA, the CDR3 is TGCAGTGCCCAGAATAACAATGAGCAGTTCTTC. Translated: CSAQNNNEQFF.